Sequencing of this TCR beta chain was carried out in a study of blood T cell repertoires in COVID-19 (dated by TCRdb to the early 2020s). Turning to the overall study: Samples covering the acute and convalescent phases of COVID-19 were provided by collaborators in the United States, Italy and Spain. The material from the prospective study consisted of cDNA or gDNA derived from T cells, B-cell-depleted T cells, or PBMCs. The dataset comprised deeply sampled blood TCRbeta repertoires from subjects exposed to, actively infected with, or recovered from COVID-19. The repertoires were released in a freely available public database intended as a resource for research on the immune response to SARS-CoV-2. Samples came from the ongoing ImmuneRACE study (first 160 participants) plus 1,254 subjects from 6 global collaborators. Sample metadata almost always included a de-identified subject ID, COVID-19 status, age in years and sex. HLA class I and class II types, where available, came from metadata supplied by the sample provider rather than from assay-based typing. General conclusions and limits of the study: The quantity of clinical and demographic metadata differed by source and by participant and was supplied without curation.

TCRbeta CDR3 regions were amplified from genomic DNA using the immunoSEQ Assay, a bias-controlled multiplex PCR. Processing in the source paper ran as follows. The number of nucleated cells in each sample was estimated by amplification of reference gene primers within the assay. Sequence reads were collapsed and filtered to measure the absolute abundance of every unique TCRbeta CDR3 rearrangement. For each sample, productive Simpson clonality was calculated as the square root of Simpson's diversity index over productive rearrangements. This immuneACCESS table, as held by TCRdb, lists in-frame sequences with V and J called but not all clones. Of the missing ones, under half trace to an unresolved V gene in checked studies; the others have no known cause. V and J calls and clone size follow that table, whereas D and trimming were derived from the DNA. A total of 150,000 to 200,000 clones appear in this sample, 87% of them only once. Jointly, the top ten make up around an eighth of the sample.

One collaborating source in Seattle enrolled patients during active infection and followed them longitudinally through the course of disease. The collaborating institutions used their own protocols to collect whole blood in K2EDTA tubes. For TCRbeta analysis, collaborators shipped samples as frozen whole blood, isolated PBMCs, or DNA extracted from either of those sample types. With respect to this clone: It has no known antigen specificity. No quality values exist for individual bases; no much larger clone is one base distant.

The CDR1 and CDR2 encoded by the germline V gene are KGHDR and SFDVKD. The CDR3 goes from the cysteine to the phenylalanine over 12 residues. Only the CDR3 part of the read is kept: 36 bases, read in frame from the first base. Trimming removed 6 bases from V and 7 bases from J, leaving 9 bases between the germline ends. Here the chain combines TRBV24-1 and TRBJ2-1; matching of 5 bases hints at TRBD1 as the D gene. This TCR came from a woman between 65 and 79 years old with COVID-19, enrolled during active disease. The sample taken for sequencing was peripheral blood. The encoded CDR3 is CATSQGLNEQFF. The DNA sequence is TGTGCCACCAGTCAGGGTTTGAATGAGCAGTTCTTC.